This T cell receptor beta chain was captured by sequencing in a study of shared clonotypes between healthy human individuals. Regarding the study as a whole: Non-shared clonotypes displayed generation probabilities falling below those of clonotypes present in all four donors. Genetic and exposure-history diversity was limited by the small donor number. It was observed that about 5% of naive CD4 clonotypes were shared across a few donors. Estimated clonotype richness was generally higher in naive than memory subsets.

As for this clone: No antigen is known for it.

The CDR3 runs to 12 residues. Per the germline V gene, CDR1 is WSHSY and CDR2 is SAAADI. V lost 7 bases and J 0 bases, leaving 4 bases between the germline ends. Naive CD8 cells lacked CD45RO and underwent positive selection for CCR7, leaving out terminally differentiated effector memory CD45RA+ cells. Produced via immunoSEQ multiplex PCR; TCRdb's table is partial and in-frame only. The sample includes some 580,000 clones, roughly 98% seen only once; the top ten take approximately 0.3%. Sequencing was done on a sample of naive CD8+ T cells sorted from blood. The V gene is TRBV10-2, the J gene TRBJ2-1; D not certain. This receptor was taken from a man aged 25-40 years in good health. The CDR3 loop is CASMSSYNEQFF. The CDR3 DNA reads as TGCGCCAGCATGAGCTCCTACAATGAGCAGTTCTTC.